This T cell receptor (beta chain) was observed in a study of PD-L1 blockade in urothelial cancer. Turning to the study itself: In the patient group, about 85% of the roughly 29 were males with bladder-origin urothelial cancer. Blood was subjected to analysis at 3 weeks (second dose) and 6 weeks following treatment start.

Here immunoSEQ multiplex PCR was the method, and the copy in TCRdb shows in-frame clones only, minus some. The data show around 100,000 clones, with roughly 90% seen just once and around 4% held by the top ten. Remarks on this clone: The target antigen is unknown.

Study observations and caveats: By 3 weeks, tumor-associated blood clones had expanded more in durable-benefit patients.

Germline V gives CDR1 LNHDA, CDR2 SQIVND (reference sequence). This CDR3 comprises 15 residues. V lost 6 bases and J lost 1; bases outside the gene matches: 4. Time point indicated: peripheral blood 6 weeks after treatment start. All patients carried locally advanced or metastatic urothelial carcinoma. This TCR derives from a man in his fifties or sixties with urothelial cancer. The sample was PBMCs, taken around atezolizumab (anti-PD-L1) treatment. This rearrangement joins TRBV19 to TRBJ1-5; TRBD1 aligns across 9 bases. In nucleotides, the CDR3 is TGTGCCAGTAGGACGACAGGGGGGAGCAATCAGCCCCAGCATTTT. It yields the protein CASRTTGGSNQPQHF. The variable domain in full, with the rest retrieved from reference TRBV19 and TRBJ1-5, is DGGITQSPKYLFRKEGQNVTLSCEQNLNHDAMYWYRQDPGQGLRLIYYSQIVNDFQKGDIAEGYSVSREKKESFPLTVTSAQKNPTAFYLCASRTTGGSNQPQHFGDGTRLSIL.